This TCR beta chain was sequenced in a study of blood T cell repertoires in COVID-19 (dated by TCRdb to the early 2020s). General notes on the study: The collaborator samples originated in the United States, Italy and Spain and spanned the acute and convalescent phases of COVID-19. The material from the prospective study consisted of cDNA or gDNA derived from T cells, B-cell-depleted T cells, or PBMCs. Deeply sampled blood TCRbeta repertoires from subjects exposed to, actively infected with, or recovered from COVID-19 were included in the dataset. The repertoires were released in a freely available public database intended as a resource for research on the immune response to SARS-CoV-2. The samples were drawn from the first 160 participants of the ongoing ImmuneRACE study and from more than 1,000 subjects provided by 6 global collaborators. A de-identified subject ID, COVID-19 status, age in years and sex were almost always included in the sample metadata. Where available, HLA class I and class II types were obtained from metadata supplied by the sample provider rather than from assay-based typing.

Participants in the prospective study were aged roughly 18 to 100 years, lived in some 24 United States geographic areas, and enrolled through a virtual design. Cohort assignment in the prospective study relied on participant-reported clinical history from a screening survey and a study questionnaire. In the prospective study, whole blood, serum and a nasopharyngeal or oropharyngeal swab were collected from each participant by mobile phlebotomists. Prospective study participants could optionally give additional blood draws and questionnaires over an approximately 2-month period. Prospective study blood samples were shipped either frozen or at room temperature before DNA extraction. General findings and caveats noted by the study authors: How much clinical and demographic metadata was included differed by source and by participant, and the metadata was provided uncurated.

From the cysteine up to the phenylalanine, the CDR3 has a length of 14 residues. The sequence is cut down to CDR3 DNA, 42 bases in frame from base 1. The V end loses 5 bases and the J end loses 5 bases, and a stretch of 13 bases separates them. Sequences ENHRY (CDR1) and SYGVKD (CDR2) are obtained from the germline V gene. TCRbeta CDR3 regions were amplified from genomic DNA by means of the immunoSEQ Assay, a bias-controlled multiplex PCR. Turning to the authors' computational methods: The number of nucleated cells in each sample was estimated by amplification of reference gene primers within the assay. To quantify the absolute abundance of each unique TCRbeta CDR3 rearrangement, sequence reads were collapsed and filtered. For each sample, productive Simpson clonality was calculated by taking the square root of Simpson's diversity index across productive rearrangements. Entries here come from immuneACCESS through TCRdb and include only in-frame sequences with V and J called. Some clones fail to appear in such tables; in the studies checked, an unresolved V gene covers under half of the shortfall, and the cause of the remainder is unknown. That table is the source of V, J and clone size, and D and trimming were worked out from the DNA. For this sample there are some 180,000 clones; approximately 82% appear just once. The top ten clonotypes cover 5.2% of the sample.

Points on this clone: Its cognate antigen has yet to be identified. Base quality data are lacking; no much larger clone is found one base away.

Sequencing was done on a sample of PBMCs or T cells enriched from blood (not recorded which). The clonotype was recovered from a woman aged 55-70 years with acute COVID-19. The chain couples TRBV10-3 to TRBJ2-1; perhaps TRBD2 is the D gene, with 7 bases matching. The CDR3 here reads CAISRGAENNEQFF. The nucleotide sequence reads as follows: TGTGCCATCAGTCGGGGGGCCGAGAACAATGAGCAGTTCTTC.